A selection of T cell receptor beta chains follows, all from one sample in a study of shared clonotypes between healthy human individuals. TCRdb's copy holds only in-frame clones and misses some; the assay was immunoSEQ multiplex PCR. The sample has 2 million to 2.5 million clones; approximately 95% are singletons. Sequenced sample: naive CD4+ T cells from PBMCs. All receptors derive from a man younger than 30 in good health. Some clones in this sample may be carry-over from other donors' samples. Each CDR3 is given with its conserved first and last residue. The order of the fields is V gene, D gene, J gene, clone size, CDR3 protein, CDR3 DNA. D genes are given only for firm matches. Expanded clones are given a class, and other clones once, few, many or no size at all.

TRBV5-4,-,TRBJ1-4,once,CASSGGLDEKLFF,TGTGCCAGCAGCGGGGGCCTCGATGAAAAACTGTTTTTT
TRBV6-6,-,TRBJ2-4,-,CASSYGLAKNIQYF,TGTGCCAGCAGTTACGGATTAGCCAAAAACATTCAGTACTTC
TRBV5-1,-,TRBJ1-1,-,CATSLGDLNTEAFF,TGCGCCACCTCCCTTGGGGACCTGAACACTGAAGCTTTCTTT
TRBV5-4,TRBD1,TRBJ1-3,-,CASSPGGLNGNTIYF,TGTGCCAGCAGTCCAGGGGGCCTTAATGGAAACACCATATATTTT
TRBV7-2,-,TRBJ2-7,-,CASSPGPGSVYEQYF,TGTGCCAGCAGCCCTGGCCCGGGCAGTGTCTACGAGCAGTACTTC
TRBV6-1,-,TRBJ2-7,-,CASSQTRNLWYEQYF,TGTGCCAGCAGCCAAACACGGAATTTATGGTACGAGCAGTACTTC
TRBV20-1,-,TRBJ2-1,-,CSAGDYNEQFF,TGCAGTGCTGGAGATTACAATGAGCAGTTCTTC
TRBV7-2,-,TRBJ2-6,-,CASSLARVSGANVLTF,TGTGCCAGCAGCTTAGCGCGAGTATCCGGGGCCAACGTCCTGACTTTC
TRBV5-1,-,TRBJ1-1,-,CASSHPPGGLAEAFF,TGCGCCAGCAGTCATCCCCCGGGGGGGTTGGCTGAAGCTTTCTTT
TRBV9,-,TRBJ2-5,-,CASSARPGSVTQYF,TGTGCCAGCAGCGCCCGACCGGGGTCAGTGACCCAGTACTTC
TRBV29-1,-,TRBJ2-5,-,CSGGVSAGGETQYF,TGCAGCGGTGGTGTCTCCGCCGGGGGAGAGACCCAGTACTTC
TRBV6-5,TRBD2,TRBJ2-7,-,CASQSSGRAYEQYF,TGTGCCAGCCAGTCTAGCGGGAGGGCCTACGAGCAGTACTTC
TRBV5-1,-,TRBJ1-4,once,CASSLGRLGLDEKLFF,TGCGCCAGCAGCTTGGGCCGGTTGGGGCTCGATGAAAAACTGTTTTTT
TRBV5-8,-,TRBJ2-7,-,CASGFLAEPYEQYF,TGTGCCAGCGGATTCTTAGCGGAGCCCTACGAGCAGTACTTC
TRBV11-1,-,TRBJ2-6,-,CASSLDGPSGANVLTF,TGTGCCAGCAGCTTAGATGGCCCCTCTGGGGCCAACGTCCTGACTTTC
TRBV30,TRBD1,TRBJ1-1,-,CAWSDSRGGNTEAFF,TGTGCCTGGAGTGACTCCAGGGGGGGGAACACTGAAGCTTTCTTT
TRBV18,TRBD1,TRBJ1-2,-,CASSDRGLDYGYTF,TGTGCCAGCTCAGACAGGGGGCTGGACTATGGCTACACCTTC
TRBV19,TRBD1,TRBJ1-2,-,CASSMAGTGSYGYTF,TGTGCCAGTAGTATGGCCGGGACAGGCTCCTATGGCTACACCTTC
TRBV28,-,TRBJ1-1,-,CASTTLGGARNTEAFF,TGTGCCAGCACTACGCTGGGGGGGGCAAGAAACACTGAAGCTTTCTTT
TRBV7-2,TRBD1,TRBJ2-7,once,CASKLTRDSAYEQYF,TGTGCCAGCAAGTTAACCCGGGACAGCGCCTACGAGCAGTACTTC
TRBV18,TRBD1,TRBJ1-1,-,CASSPGQGFAEAFF,TGTGCCAGCTCACCGGGACAGGGGTTCGCTGAAGCTTTCTTT
TRBV28,TRBD1,TRBJ1-3,-,CASSPRLGQGFGNTIYF,TGTGCCAGCAGTCCCCGTTTGGGACAGGGATTTGGAAACACCATATATTTT
TRBV19,-,TRBJ1-1,-,CASSIEGRANTEAFF,TGTGCCAGTAGTATAGAGGGACGGGCGAACACTGAAGCTTTCTTT
TRBV4-3,TRBD2,TRBJ2-1,-,CASSQAPSGRAYNEQFF,TGCGCCAGCAGCCAGGCACCCAGCGGGAGGGCCTACAATGAGCAGTTCTTC
TRBV19,-,TRBJ1-5,once,CASSISGDSQPQHF,TGTGCCAGTAGTATTTCAGGGGATAGTCAGCCCCAGCATTTT
TRBV9,-,TRBJ2-1,-,CASSTGRYSYNEQFF,TGTGCCAGCAGCACAGGAAGGTACTCCTACAATGAGCAGTTCTTC
TRBV7-9,TRBD1,TRBJ1-1,-,CASSPNDRGRVNTEAFF,TGTGCCAGCAGCCCTAACGACAGGGGGAGGGTGAACACTGAAGCTTTCTTT
TRBV5-1,-,TRBJ2-7,-,CASSLYGTNNYEQYF,TGCGCCAGCAGCTTGTATGGAACCAATAACTACGAGCAGTACTTC
TRBV2,-,TRBJ2-1,once,CAGSQIYNEQFF,TGTGCCGGTTCACAGATTTACAATGAGCAGTTCTTC
TRBV28,-,TRBJ2-1,-,CASISFRGSYNEQFF,TGTGCCAGCATTAGTTTTAGGGGCTCCTACAATGAGCAGTTCTTC
TRBV6-5,-,TRBJ2-7,-,CASSYSRAAHYEQYF,TGTGCCAGCAGTTACTCGAGGGCAGCCCACTACGAGCAGTACTTC
TRBV9,-,TRBJ2-5,-,CASSVVALDGQETQYF,TGTGCCAGCAGCGTAGTGGCCCTCGACGGGCAAGAGACCCAGTACTTC
TRBV7-2,TRBD2,TRBJ2-1,-,CASSSTSGRNNEQFF,TGTGCCAGCAGCTCAACTAGCGGGAGGAACAATGAGCAGTTCTTC